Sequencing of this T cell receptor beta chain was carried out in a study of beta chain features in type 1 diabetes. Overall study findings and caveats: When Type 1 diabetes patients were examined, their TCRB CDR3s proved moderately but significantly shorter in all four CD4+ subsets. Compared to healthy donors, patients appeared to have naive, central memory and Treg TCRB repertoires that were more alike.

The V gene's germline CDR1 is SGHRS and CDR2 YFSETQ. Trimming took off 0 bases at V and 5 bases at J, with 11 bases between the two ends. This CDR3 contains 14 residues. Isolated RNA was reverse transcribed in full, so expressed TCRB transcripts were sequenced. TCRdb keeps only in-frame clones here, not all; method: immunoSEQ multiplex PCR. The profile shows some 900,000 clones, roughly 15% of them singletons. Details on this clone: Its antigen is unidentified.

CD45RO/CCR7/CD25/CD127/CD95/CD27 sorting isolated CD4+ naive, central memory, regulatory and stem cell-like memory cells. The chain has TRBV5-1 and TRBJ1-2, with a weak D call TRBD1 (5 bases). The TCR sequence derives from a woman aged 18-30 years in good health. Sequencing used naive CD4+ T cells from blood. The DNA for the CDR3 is TGCGCCAGCAGCTTGGCCCAGGGTGGATATGGCTACACCTTC. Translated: CASSLAQGGYGYTF. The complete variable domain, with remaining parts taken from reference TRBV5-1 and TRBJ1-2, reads KAGVTQTPRYLIKTRGQQVTLSCSPISGHRSVSWYQQTPGQGLQFLFEYFSETQRNKGNFPGRFSGRQFSNSRSEMNVSTLELGDSALYLCASSLAQGGYGYTFGSGTRLTVV.